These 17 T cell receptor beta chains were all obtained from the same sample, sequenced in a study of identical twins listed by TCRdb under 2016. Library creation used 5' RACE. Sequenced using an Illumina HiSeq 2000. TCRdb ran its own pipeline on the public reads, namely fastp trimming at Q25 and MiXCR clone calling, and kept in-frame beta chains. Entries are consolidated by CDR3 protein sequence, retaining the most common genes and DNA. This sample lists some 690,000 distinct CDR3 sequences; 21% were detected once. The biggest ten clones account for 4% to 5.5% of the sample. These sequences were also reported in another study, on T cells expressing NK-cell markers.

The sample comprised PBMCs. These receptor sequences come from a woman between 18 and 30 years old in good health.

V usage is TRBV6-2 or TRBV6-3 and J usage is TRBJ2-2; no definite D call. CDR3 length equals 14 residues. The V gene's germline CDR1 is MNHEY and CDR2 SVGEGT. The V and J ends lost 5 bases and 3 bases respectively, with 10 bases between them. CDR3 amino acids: CASSIDLYTGELFF. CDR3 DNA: TGTGCCAGCAGTATCGACCTGTACACCGGGGAGCTGTTTTTT.

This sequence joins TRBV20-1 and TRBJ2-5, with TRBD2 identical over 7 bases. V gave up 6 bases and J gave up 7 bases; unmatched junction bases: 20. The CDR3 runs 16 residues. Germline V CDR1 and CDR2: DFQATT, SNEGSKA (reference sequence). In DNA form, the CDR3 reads TGCAGTGCCCCCGTTGGGAGCGGGGCTGTTCCACGGACCCAGTACTTC. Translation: CSAPVGSGAVPRTQYF.

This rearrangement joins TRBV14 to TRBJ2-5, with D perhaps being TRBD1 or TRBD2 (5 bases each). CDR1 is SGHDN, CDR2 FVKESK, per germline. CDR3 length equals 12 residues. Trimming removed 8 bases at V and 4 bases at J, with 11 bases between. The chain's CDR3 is CASSGPGETQYF. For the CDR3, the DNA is TGTGCCAGCTCGGGGCCGGGAGAGACCCAGTACTTC. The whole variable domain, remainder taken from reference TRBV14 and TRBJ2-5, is EAGVTQFPSHSVIEKGQTVTLRCDPISGHDNLYWYRRVMGKEIKFLLHFVKESKQDESGMPNNRFLAERTGGTYSTLKVQPAELEDSGVYFCASSGPGETQYFGPGTRLLVL.

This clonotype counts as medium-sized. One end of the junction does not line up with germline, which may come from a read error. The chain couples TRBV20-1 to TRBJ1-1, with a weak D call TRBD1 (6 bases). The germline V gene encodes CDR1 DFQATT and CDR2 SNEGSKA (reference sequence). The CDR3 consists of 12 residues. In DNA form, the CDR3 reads TGCCGTGGGACCACGACAGGAGCCGGTGAGGGCTTT. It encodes CRGTTTGAGEGF.

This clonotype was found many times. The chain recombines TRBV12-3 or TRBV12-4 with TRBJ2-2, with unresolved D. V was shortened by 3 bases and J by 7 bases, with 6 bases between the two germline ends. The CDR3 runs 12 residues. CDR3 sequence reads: CASSFALGELFF. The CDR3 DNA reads TGTGCCAGCAGTTTTGCTCTCGGGGAGCTGTTTTTT.

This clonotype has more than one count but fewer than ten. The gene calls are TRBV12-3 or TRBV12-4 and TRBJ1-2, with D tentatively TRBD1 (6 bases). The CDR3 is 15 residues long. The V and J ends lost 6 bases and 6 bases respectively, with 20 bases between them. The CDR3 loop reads CASRPDGGRGDGYTF. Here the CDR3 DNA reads TGTGCCAGCAGGCCGGACGGGGGGCGAGGGGATGGCTACACCTTC.

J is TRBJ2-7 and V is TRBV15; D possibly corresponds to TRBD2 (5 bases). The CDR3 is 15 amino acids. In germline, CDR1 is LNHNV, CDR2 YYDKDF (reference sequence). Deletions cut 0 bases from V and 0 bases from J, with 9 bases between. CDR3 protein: CATSRDLAVSYEQYF. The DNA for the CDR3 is TGTGCCACCAGCAGAGATCTAGCCGTCTCCTACGAGCAGTACTTC.

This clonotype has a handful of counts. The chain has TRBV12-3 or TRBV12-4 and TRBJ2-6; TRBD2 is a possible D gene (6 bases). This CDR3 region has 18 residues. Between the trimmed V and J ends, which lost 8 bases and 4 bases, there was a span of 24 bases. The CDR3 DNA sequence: TGTGCCAGCCTTCACCGGAGGGCGGGCCTCATCGGGGCCAACGTCCTGACTTTC. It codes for CASLHRRAGLIGANVLTF.

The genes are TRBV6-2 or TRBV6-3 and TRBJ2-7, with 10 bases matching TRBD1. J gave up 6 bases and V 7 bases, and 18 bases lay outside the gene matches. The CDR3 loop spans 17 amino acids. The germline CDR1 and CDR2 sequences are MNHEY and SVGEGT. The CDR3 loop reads CASTTDGRRDRGLEQYF. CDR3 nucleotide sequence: TGTGCCAGCACAACCGATGGGCGCCGGGACAGGGGCCTCGAGCAGTACTTC.

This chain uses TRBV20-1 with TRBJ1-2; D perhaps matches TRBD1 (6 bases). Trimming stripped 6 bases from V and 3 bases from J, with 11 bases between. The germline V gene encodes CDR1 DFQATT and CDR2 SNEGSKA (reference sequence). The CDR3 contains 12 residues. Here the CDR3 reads CSAKEGDYGYTF. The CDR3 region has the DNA TGCAGTGCGAAGGAGGGGGACTATGGCTACACCTTC.

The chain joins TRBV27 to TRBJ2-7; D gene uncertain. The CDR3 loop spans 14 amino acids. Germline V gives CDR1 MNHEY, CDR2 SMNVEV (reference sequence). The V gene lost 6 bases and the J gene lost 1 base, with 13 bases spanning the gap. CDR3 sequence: CASRVDIRSYEQYF. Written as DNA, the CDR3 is TGTGCCAGCAGGGTTGACATCCGTTCCTACGAGCAGTACTTC.

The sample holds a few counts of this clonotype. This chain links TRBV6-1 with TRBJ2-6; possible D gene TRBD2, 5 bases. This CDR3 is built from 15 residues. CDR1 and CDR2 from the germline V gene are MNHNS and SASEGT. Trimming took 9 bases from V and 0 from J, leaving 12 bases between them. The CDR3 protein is CASMKGDSGANVLTF. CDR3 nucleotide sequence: TGTGCCAGTATGAAGGGAGACTCTGGGGCCAACGTCCTGACTTTC.

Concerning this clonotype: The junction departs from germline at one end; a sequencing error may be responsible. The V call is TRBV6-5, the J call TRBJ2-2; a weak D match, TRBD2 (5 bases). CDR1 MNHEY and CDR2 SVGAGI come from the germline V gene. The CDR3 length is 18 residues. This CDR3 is CASSYSIRGGLNTGVLFF. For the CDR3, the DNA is TGTGCCAGCAGTTACTCGATCCGCGGAGGCCTGAACACCGGGGTGCTGTTTTTT.

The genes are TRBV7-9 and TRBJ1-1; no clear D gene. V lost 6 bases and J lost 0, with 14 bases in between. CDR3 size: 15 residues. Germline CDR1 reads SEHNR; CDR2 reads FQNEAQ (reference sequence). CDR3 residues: CASSKDGDLNTEAFF. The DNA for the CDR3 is TGTGCCAGCAGTAAGGACGGAGACCTGAACACTGAAGCTTTCTTT.

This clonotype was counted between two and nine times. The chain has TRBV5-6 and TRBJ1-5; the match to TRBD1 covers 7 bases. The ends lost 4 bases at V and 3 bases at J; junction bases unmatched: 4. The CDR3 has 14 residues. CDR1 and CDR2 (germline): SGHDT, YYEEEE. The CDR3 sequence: CASSPTGINQPQHF. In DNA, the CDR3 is TGTGCCAGCAGCCCGACAGGGATCAATCAGCCCCAGCATTTT.

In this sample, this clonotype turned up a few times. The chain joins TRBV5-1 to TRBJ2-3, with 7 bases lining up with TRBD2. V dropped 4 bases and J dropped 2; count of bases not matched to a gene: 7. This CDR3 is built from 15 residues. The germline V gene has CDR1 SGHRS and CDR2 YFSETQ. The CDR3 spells CASSTTTSSTDTQYF. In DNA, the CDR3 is TGCGCCAGCAGCACCACGACTAGCTCCACAGATACGCAGTATTTT.

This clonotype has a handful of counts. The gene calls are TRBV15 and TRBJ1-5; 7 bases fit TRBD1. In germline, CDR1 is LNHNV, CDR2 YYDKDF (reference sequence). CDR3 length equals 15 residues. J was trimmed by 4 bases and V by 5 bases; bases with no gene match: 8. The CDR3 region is CATSLGQGGNQPQHF. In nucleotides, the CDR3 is TGTGCCACCAGCCTGGGGCAGGGGGGTAATCAGCCCCAGCATTTT.